The rows below give T cell receptor beta chains drawn from one sample of a study of blood T cell repertoires in COVID-19. Repertoires were generated with immunoSEQ multiplex PCR, while TCRdb's copy carries only in-frame clones and drops some. The repertoire holds about 220,000 clones, with less than 90% as singletons. The sample comprised peripheral blood. The receptors were gathered from a man aged 30 to 45 with active or convalescent COVID-19. CDR3s include the opening cysteine and the closing phenylalanine or tryptophan. D genes are given only for firm matches. Not all rows give a size; the values are once, few, many and, for expanded clones, a class.

TRBV5-1	.	14	.	TRBJ2-3	TGCGCCAGCAGCTTAGGCGGGGCGCAAGATACGCAGTATTTT	CASSLGGAQDTQYF
TRBV29-1	once	12	.	TRBJ1-1	TGCAGCGTTGTTAGGGGGACCACTGAAGCTTTCTTT	CSVVRGTTEAFF
TRBV28	.	15	.	TRBJ1-1	TGTGCCAGCAGTTTATTCTCAGCGGGGCAGTCTGAAGCTTTCTTT	CASSLFSAGQSEAFF
TRBV6-5	.	14	.	TRBJ2-1	TGTGCCAGCAGGTATTCTACCCCGAATTTTGAGCAGTTCTTC	CASRYSTPNFEQFF
TRBV19	.	16	.	TRBJ1-2	TGTGCCAGTAGTATAGGACAGCTCCTCAAGGGGGATGGCTACACCTTC	CASSIGQLLKGDGYTF
TRBV19	few	17	TRBD2	TRBJ2-1	TGTGCCAGTAGTAGGGGCTTAGCGGGAGTATCGTCTGGGGAGCAGTTCTTC	CASSRGLAGVSSGEQFF
TRBV11-2	once	14	.	TRBJ1-1	TGTGCCAGCAGCTTAGTTTATATCAGCACTGAAGCTTTCTTT	CASSLVYISTEAFF
TRBV7-2	.	14	TRBD2	TRBJ2-1	TGTGCCAGCGTTTCAGCGGGAGGGAGGGATGAGCAGTTCTTC	CASVSAGGRDEQFF
TRBV7-2	.	17	.	TRBJ2-3	TGTGCCAGCAGCCAAACCGGGACTTATTCTAGCACAGATACGCAGTATTTT	CASSQTGTYSSTDTQYF
TRBV7-9	.	16	TRBD1	TRBJ2-1	TGTGCCAGCAGCCTGACCGGGACAGGGGTCATGAATGAGCAGTTCTTC	CASSLTGTGVMNEQFF